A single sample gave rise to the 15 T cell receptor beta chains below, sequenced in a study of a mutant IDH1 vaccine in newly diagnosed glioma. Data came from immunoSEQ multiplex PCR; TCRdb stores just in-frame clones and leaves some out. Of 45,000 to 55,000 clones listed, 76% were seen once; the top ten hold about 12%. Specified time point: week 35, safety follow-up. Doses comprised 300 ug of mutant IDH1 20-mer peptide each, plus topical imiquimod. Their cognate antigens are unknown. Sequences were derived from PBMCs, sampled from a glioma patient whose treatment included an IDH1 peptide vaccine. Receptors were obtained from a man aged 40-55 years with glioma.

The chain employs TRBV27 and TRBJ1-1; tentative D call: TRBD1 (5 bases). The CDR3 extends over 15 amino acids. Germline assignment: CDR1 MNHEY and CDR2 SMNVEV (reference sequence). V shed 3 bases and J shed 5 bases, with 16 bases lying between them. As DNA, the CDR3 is TGTGCCAGCAGTTTTCACGGGACGGGCGGGACTGAAGCTTTCTTT. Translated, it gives CASSFHGTGGTEAFF.

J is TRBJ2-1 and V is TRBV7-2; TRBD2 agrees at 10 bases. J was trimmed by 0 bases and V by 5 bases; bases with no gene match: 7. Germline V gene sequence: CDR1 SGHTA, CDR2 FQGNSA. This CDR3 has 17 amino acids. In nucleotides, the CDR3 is TGTGCCAGCAGCACGCGGACTAGCGGTAGCTCCTACAATGAGCAGTTCTTC. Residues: CASSTRTSGSSYNEQFF.

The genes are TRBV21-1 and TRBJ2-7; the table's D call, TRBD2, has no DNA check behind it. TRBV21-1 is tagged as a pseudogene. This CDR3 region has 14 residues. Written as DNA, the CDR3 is TGTGCCAGCAACCTCTTTGGGGGGTCGTACGAGCAGTACGTC. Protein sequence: CASNLFGGSYEQYV.

The CDR3 sequence: CASLGWGSTDTQYF. The CDR3 DNA reads as TGTGCCAGCCTGGGATGGGGCAGCACAGATACGCAGTATTTT. This chain uses TRBV7-2 with TRBJ2-3; TRBD1 is a possible D gene (5 bases). This CDR3 region has 14 residues. Germline CDR1 and CDR2: SGHTA and FQGNSA. The ends were cut back, 8 bases at V and 0 bases at J, with 12 bases in the middle. Looking up the rest from reference TRBV7-2 and TRBJ2-3 gives the full variable domain: GAGVSQSPSNKVTEKGKDVELRCDPISGHTALYWYRQSLGQGLEFLIYFQGNSAPDKSGLPSDRFSAERTGGSVSTLTIQRTQQEDSAVYLCASLGWGSTDTQYFGPGTRLTVL.

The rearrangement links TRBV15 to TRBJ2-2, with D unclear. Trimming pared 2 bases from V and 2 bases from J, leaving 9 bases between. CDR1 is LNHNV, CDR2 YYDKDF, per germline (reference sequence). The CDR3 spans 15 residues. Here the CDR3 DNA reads TGTGCCACCAGCAGATCCGCTAGTAACACCGGGGAGCTGTTTTTT. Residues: CATSRSASNTGELFF.

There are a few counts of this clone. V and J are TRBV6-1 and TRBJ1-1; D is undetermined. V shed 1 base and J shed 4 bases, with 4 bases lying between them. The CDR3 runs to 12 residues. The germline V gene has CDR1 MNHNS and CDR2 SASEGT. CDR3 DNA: TGTGCCAGCAGTGAAGGGATCACTGAAGCTTTCTTT. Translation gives CASSEGITEAFF.

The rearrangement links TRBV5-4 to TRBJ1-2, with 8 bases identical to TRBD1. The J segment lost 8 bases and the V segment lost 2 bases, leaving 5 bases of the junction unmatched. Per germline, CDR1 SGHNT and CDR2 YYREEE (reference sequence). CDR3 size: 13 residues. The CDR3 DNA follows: TGTGCCAGCAGCTTCGGACAGGGTGAGGGCTACACCTTC. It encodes CASSFGQGEGYTF.

The CDR3 spells CASSYSRGDGYTF. CDR3 in DNA: TGTGCCAGCAGTTACTCGAGAGGGGATGGCTACACCTTC. The chain combines TRBV6-5 with TRBJ1-2, with D possibly matching TRBD1 (5 bases). The CDR3 consists of 13 residues. Trimming pared 0 bases from V and 6 bases from J, leaving 8 bases between. Germline-derived CDR1 and CDR2 are MNHEY and SVGAGI.

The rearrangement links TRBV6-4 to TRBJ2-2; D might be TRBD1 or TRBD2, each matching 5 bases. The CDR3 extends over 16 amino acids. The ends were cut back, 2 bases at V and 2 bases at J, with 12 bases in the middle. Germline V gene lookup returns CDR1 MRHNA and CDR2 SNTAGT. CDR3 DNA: TGTGCCAGCAGTGACAGTGCCGGGACCAACACCGGGGAGCTGTTTTTT. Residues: CASSDSAGTNTGELFF.

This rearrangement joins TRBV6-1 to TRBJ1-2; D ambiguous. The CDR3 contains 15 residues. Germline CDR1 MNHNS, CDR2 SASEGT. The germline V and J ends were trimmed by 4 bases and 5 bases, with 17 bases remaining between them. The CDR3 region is CASSVGTLKDYGYTF. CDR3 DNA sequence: TGTGCCAGCAGTGTAGGTACTCTCAAGGATTATGGCTACACCTTC.

The CDR3 loop reads CASSGGGVADYNEQFF. CDR3 sequence (DNA): TGTGCCAGCAGCGGCGGCGGGGTAGCGGACTACAATGAGCAGTTCTTC. This chain uses TRBV5-8 with TRBJ2-1; TRBD2 might be the D (6 bases). The CDR3 is 16 residues long. The V and J ends lost 4 bases and 3 bases respectively, with 17 bases between them. Germline CDR1 reads SGHTS; CDR2 reads YDEGEE. The entire variable domain, with the rest obtained from reference TRBV5-8 and TRBJ2-1, is as follows: EAGVTQSPTHLIKTRGQQATLRCSPISGHTSVYWYQQALGLGLQFLLWYDEGEERNRGNFPPRFSGRQFPNYSSELNVNALELEDSALYLCASSGGGVADYNEQFFGPGTRLTVL.

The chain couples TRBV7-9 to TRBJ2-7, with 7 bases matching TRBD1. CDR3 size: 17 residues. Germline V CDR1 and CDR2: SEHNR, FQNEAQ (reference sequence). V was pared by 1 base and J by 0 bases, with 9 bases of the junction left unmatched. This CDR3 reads CASSLGRLDRSSYEQYV. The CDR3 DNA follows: TGTGCCAGCAGCTTAGGCCGGTTGGACAGGAGCTCCTACGAGCAGTACGTC.

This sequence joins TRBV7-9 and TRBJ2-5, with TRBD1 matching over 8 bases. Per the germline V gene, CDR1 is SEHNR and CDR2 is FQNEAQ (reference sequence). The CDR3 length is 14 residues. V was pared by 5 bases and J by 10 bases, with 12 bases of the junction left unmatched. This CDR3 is CASSEDRGFSDQYF. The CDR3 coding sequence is TGTGCCAGCAGCGAAGACAGGGGTTTCAGCGACCAGTACTTC.

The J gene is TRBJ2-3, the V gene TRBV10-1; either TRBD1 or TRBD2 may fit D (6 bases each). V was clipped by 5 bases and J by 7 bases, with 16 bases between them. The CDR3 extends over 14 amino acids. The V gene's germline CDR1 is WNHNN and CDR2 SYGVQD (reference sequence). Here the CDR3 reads CASSSSRGLHTQYF. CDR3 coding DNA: TGCGCCAGCAGTTCCAGCAGGGGACTTCATACGCAGTATTTT.

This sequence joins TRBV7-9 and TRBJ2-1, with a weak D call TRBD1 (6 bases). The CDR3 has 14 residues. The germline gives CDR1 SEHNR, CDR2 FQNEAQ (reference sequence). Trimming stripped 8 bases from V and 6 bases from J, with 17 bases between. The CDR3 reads CASVPGTTGNEQFF. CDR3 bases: TGTGCCAGCGTTCCCGGGACAACCGGCAATGAGCAGTTCTTC. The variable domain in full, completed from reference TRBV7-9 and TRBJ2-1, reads DTGVSQNPRHKITKRGQNVTFRCDPISEHNRLYWYRQTLGQGPEFLTYFQNEAQLEKSRLLSDRFSAERPKGSFSTLEIQRTEQGDSAMYLCASVPGTTGNEQFFGPGTRLTVL.